Presented here are 17 T cell receptor beta chains from one specimen sequenced in a study of blood T cell repertoires in COVID-19 (TCRdb year 2020). Library preparation was by the immunoSEQ multiplex PCR assay. The immuneACCESS repertoire file appears here via TCRdb, limited to in-frame rearrangements. These files lack a portion of the clones; in checked studies, under half of the deficit traces to unresolved V genes, and the cause of the others is not known. The sample has 200,000 to 250,000 clones on record, approximately 79% of them singletons. The ten largest clones capture roughly 4% of the sample. Sequenced input: peripheral blood. These receptors were collected from a woman between 40 and 55 years old with active or convalescent COVID-19.

The chain employs TRBV19 and TRBJ2-6; 13 bases agree with TRBD2. The germline gives CDR1 LNHDA, CDR2 SQIVND (reference sequence). The CDR3 length is 18 residues. V gave up 5 bases and J gave up 2 bases; unmatched junction bases: 6. CDR3 in amino acids: CASSVRLAGGTGANVLTF. In nucleotides, the CDR3 is TGTGCCAGTAGTGTTCGACTAGCGGGGGGAACTGGGGCCAACGTCCTGACTTTC.

The sample holds a few counts of this clone. The gene calls are TRBV12-3 or TRBV12-4 and TRBJ1-1, with D possibly matching TRBD1 (5 bases). CDR3 size: 13 residues. V gave up 8 bases and J gave up 1 base, with 11 bases separating them. The CDR3 region has the DNA TGTGCCAGCCGACCGGGGGGGAACACTGAAGCTTTCTTT. As protein: CASRPGGNTEAFF.

The rearrangement uses TRBV6-1 and TRBJ1-5; 7 bases are a match to TRBD1. The J segment lost 3 bases and the V segment lost 6 bases, leaving 8 bases of the junction unmatched. Looked up from germline, CDR1 is MNHNS and CDR2 is SASEGT. This CDR3 comprises 15 residues. The CDR3 region has the DNA TGTGCCAGCAGGTTAACAGGGGACGTCAATCAGCCCCAGCATTTT. This encodes CASRLTGDVNQPQHF.

J is TRBJ2-7 and V is TRBV5-6, with 7 bases lining up with TRBD1. Looked up from germline, CDR1 is SGHDT and CDR2 is YYEEEE. The CDR3 has 14 residues. V was clipped by 3 bases and J by 0 bases; unmatched bases: 3. CDR3: CASSWGQSSYEQYV. The CDR3, as DNA: TGTGCCAGCAGCTGGGGACAGAGCTCCTACGAGCAGTACGTC.

The CDR3 is CAIRTANYGYTF. The CDR3 DNA sequence: TGTGCCATCCGGACAGCTAACTATGGCTACACCTTC. This rearrangement joins TRBV2 to TRBJ1-2; a weak D match, TRBD1 (6 bases). Germline lookup yields CDR1 SNHLY and CDR2 FYNNEI. The CDR3 is 12 amino acids. Trimming took off 10 bases at V and 0 bases at J, with 9 bases between the two ends.

The chain combines TRBV28 with TRBJ2-3; D is perhaps TRBD1 (5 bases). This CDR3 spans 14 amino acids. Germline loops: CDR1 MDHEN, CDR2 SYDVKM. The V gene lost 3 bases and the J gene lost 0 bases, with 7 bases spanning the gap. In nucleotides, the CDR3 is TGTGCCAGCAGTTTCGACAGAAGCACAGATACGCAGTATTTT. Protein product: CASSFDRSTDTQYF.

This chain uses TRBV20-1 with TRBJ1-5; D might be TRBD1 (5 bases). CDR3 size: 15 residues. Germline CDR1 is DFQATT and CDR2 is SNEGSKA (reference sequence). V lost 3 bases to trimming and J lost 1 base, with 13 bases between them. This chain's CDR3 is CSASVGPMSNQPQHF. CDR3 DNA sequence: TGCAGTGCTAGTGTGGGGCCGATGAGCAATCAGCCCCAGCATTTT.

This clone was found once. The rearrangement joins TRBV3-1 (or the pseudogene TRBV3-2) to TRBJ2-4; 9 bases are a match to TRBD2. V lost 1 base to trimming and J lost 8 bases; unmatched junction nucleotides: 12. This CDR3 spans 17 amino acids. The germline gives CDR1 LGHDT, CDR2 YNNKEL (reference sequence). Here the CDR3 DNA reads TGTGCCAGCAGCCAAGGGGGCGGCGCGGGGGGGCTCTACATTCAGTACTTC. Amino acid sequence: CASSQGGGAGGLYIQYF.

The chain joins TRBV15 to TRBJ1-2; 11 nucleotides align to TRBD1. V lost 3 bases and J lost 5; bases outside the gene matches: 5. Germline values: CDR1 LNHNV, CDR2 YYDKDF (reference sequence). The CDR3 length is 15 residues. In DNA, the CDR3 is TGTGCCACCAGCAGCGGACAGGGGGCCCCTTATGGCTACACCTTC. It codes for CATSSGQGAPYGYTF.

The rearrangement joins TRBV2 to TRBJ1-5, with 7 nucleotides matching TRBD1. Germline trimming cut 8 bases from V and 4 bases from J; bases unmatched to any gene: 5. Per germline, CDR1 SNHLY and CDR2 FYNNEI. CDR3 length: 13 residues. CDR3 sequence reads: CASAGTENQPQHF. As DNA, the CDR3 is TGTGCCAGCGCCGGGACAGAGAATCAGCCCCAGCATTTT.

In DNA form, the CDR3 reads TGTGCCAGCAGCCAAGGAGTTGGCTACACCTTC. This encodes CASSQGVGYTF. V gene TRBV3-1 (or the pseudogene TRBV3-2) combines with J gene TRBJ1-2; D is unclear. Germline CDR1 and CDR2: LGHDT and YNNKEL (reference sequence). V was trimmed by 1 base and J by 7 bases, leaving 4 bases between them. The CDR3 is 11 amino acids.

This chain connects TRBV30 to TRBJ1-5; 7 bases agree with TRBD1. V dropped 1 base and J dropped 7; count of bases not matched to a gene: 4. Looked up from germline, CDR1 is GTSNPN and CDR2 is SVGIG (reference sequence). This CDR3 contains 13 residues. CDR3 sequence (DNA): TGTGCCTGGAGTGACAGGGGAGAACAGCCCCAGCATTTT. Its protein product is CAWSDRGEQPQHF.

The CDR3 protein is CSSRLGLAINEQFF. CDR3 coding DNA: TGCAGCTCTCGTCTGGGACTAGCAATCAATGAGCAGTTCTTC. The genes are TRBV29-1 and TRBJ2-1; TRBD2 matches at 9 bases. Germline assignment: CDR1 SQVTM and CDR2 ANQGSEA. This CDR3 is built from 14 residues. J gave up 6 bases and V 8 bases, and 11 bases lay outside the gene matches.

For the CDR3, the DNA is TGCAGCGCCAGGGTTAGCGGGGCCAACGTCCTGACTTTC. It encodes CSARVSGANVLTF. The genes are TRBV29-1 and TRBJ2-6, with D possibly matching TRBD1 (5 bases). The CDR3 loop spans 13 amino acids. Trimming took 7 bases from V and 4 from J, leaving 11 bases between them. Per the germline V gene, CDR1 is SQVTM and CDR2 is ANQGSEA. Supplemented by reference TRBV29-1 and TRBJ2-6, the full variable domain reads SAVISQKPSRDICQRGTSLTIQCQVDSQVTMMFWYRQQPGQSLTLIATANQGSEATYESGFVIDKFPISRPNLTFSTLTVSNMSPEDSSIYLCSARVSGANVLTFGAGSRLTVL.

V is TRBV27 and J is TRBJ1-6, with 7 nucleotides matching TRBD1. J gave up 1 base and V 6 bases, and 12 bases lay outside the gene matches. The germline V gene has CDR1 MNHEY and CDR2 SMNVEV (reference sequence). CDR3 length: 18 residues. Here the CDR3 DNA reads TGTGCCAGCAGCCGGGGCCAGGGGGGCGTATCCTATAATTCACCCCTCCACTTT. It translates to CASSRGQGGVSYNSPLHF.

The chain combines TRBV5-1 with TRBJ1-1, with 10 bases lining up with TRBD1. CDR1 and CDR2 (germline): SGHRS, YFSETQ. Trimming removed 4 bases from V and 7 bases from J; junction bases left unmatched: 7. The CDR3 runs to 14 residues. CDR3 sequence: CASSLDRGGFEAFF. The DNA for the CDR3 is TGCGCCAGCAGCCTGGACAGGGGGGGATTTGAAGCTTTCTTT.

The chain has TRBV30 and TRBJ1-1; possibly TRBD1 for D (5 bases). Germline CDR1 reads GTSNPN; CDR2 reads SVGIG (reference sequence). The CDR3 consists of 15 residues. V was shortened by 3 bases and J by 2 bases, with 16 bases between the two germline ends. CDR3 in amino acids: CAWSLRRGGNTEAFF. The CDR3 nucleotides are TGTGCCTGGAGCTTAAGGCGCGGGGGAAACACTGAAGCTTTCTTT.